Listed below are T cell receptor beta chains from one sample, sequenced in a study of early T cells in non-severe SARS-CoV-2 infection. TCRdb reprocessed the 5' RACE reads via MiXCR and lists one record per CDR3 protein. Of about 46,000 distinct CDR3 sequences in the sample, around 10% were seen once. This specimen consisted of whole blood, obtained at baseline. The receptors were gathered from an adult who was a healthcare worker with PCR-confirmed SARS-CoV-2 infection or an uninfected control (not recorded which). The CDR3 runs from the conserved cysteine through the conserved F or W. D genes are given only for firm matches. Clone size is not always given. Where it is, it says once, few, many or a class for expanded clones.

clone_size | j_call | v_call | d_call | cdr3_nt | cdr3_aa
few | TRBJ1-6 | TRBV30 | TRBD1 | TGTGCCTGGAGTGTACAGGGGCGGTCACCCCTCCACTTT | CAWSVQGRSPLHF
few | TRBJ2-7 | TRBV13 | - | TGTGCCAGCAGCTTACCAGGGCCTGCCTCCTACGAGCAGTACTTC | CASSLPGPASYEQYF
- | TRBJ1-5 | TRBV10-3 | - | TGTGCCATCAGTGAGTTAAGCGGGCTTCAGCCCCAGCATTTT | CAISELSGLQPQHF
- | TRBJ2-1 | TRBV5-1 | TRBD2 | TGCGCCAGCAGCTTGGTGGGCGGGAGGGCCGTTGAGCAGTTCTTC | CASSLVGGRAVEQFF
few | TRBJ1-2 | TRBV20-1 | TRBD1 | TGCAGCGCAATCCTCCCTCAGGGGGACTATGGCTACACCTTC | CSAILPQGDYGYTF
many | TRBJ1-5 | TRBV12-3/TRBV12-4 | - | TGTGCCAGCAGTTTAAGGCTCAATCAGCCCCAGCATTTT | CASSLRLNQPQHF
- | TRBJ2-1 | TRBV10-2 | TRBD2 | TGCGCCAGCAGAAAGATCCCGGGACTAGCGGGAGTTCCGTCCTACAATGAGCAGTTCTTC | CASRKIPGLAGVPSYNEQFF
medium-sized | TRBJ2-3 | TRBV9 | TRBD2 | TGTGCCAGCAGCCCGCCCGGACTAGCGGGGGAACCATGGGGCACAGATACGCAGTATTTT | CASSPPGLAGEPWGTDTQYF
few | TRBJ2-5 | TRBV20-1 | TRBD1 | TGCAGTGCTCCCGGGACAGGGGCCAGGGAGACCCAGTACTTC | CSAPGTGARETQYF
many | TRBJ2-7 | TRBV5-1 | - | TGCGCCAGCAGCTTATGGATAGGGACTCCCTACGAGCAGTACTTC | CASSLWIGTPYEQYF
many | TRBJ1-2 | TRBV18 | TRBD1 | TGTGCCAGCTCACCACCGGTTGACAGGGTGAGCTACACCTTC | CASSPPVDRVSYTF
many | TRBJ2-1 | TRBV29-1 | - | TGCAGCGTTGAACACAATGAGCAGTTCTTC | CSVEHNEQFF
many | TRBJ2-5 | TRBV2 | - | TGTGCCAGCAGTGCCCGCACGTACCAAGAGACCCAGTACTTC | CASSARTYQETQYF
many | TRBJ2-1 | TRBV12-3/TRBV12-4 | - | TGTGCCAGCCGCGCGACAGCGTTGGGTGAGCAGTTCTTC | CASRATALGEQFF
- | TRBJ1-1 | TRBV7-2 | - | TGTGCCAGCAAGACAGGTCCAGGCACTGAAGCTTTCTTT | CASKTGPGTEAFF
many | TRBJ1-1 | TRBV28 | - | TGTGCCAGCACCACGCCGGGGGTGAACACTGAAGCTTTCTTT | CASTTPGVNTEAFF
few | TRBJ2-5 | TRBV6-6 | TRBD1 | TGTGCCAGCATTCACGGGACAGTCCAAGAGACCCAGTACTTC | CASIHGTVQETQYF
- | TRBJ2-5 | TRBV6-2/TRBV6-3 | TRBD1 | TGTGCCAGCAGTCTTGGACAGGGTCCGTACTTC | CASSLGQGPYF
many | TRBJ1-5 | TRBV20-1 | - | TGCAGTGCTAGAACCAGGGCGAGCAATCAGCCCCAGCATTTT | CSARTRASNQPQHF
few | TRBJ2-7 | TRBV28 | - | TGTGCCAGCAGTCCGGACCGGGGGACCTACGAGCAGTACTTC | CASSPDRGTYEQYF